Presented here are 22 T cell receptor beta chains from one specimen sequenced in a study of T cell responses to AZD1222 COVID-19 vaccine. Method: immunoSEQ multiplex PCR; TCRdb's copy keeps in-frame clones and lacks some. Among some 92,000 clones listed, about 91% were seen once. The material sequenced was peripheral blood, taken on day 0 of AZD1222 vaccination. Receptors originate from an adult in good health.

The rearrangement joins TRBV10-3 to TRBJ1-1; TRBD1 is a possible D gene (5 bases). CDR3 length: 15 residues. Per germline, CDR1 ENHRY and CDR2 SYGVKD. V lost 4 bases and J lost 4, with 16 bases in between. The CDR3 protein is CAISVTGVGGTEAFF. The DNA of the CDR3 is TGTGCCATCAGTGTCACGGGGGTTGGTGGCACTGAAGCTTTCTTT.

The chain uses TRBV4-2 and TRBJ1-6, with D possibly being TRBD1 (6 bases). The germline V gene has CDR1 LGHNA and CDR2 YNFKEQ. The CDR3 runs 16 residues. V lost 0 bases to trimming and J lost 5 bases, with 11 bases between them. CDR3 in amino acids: CASSQDLRTDNSPLHF. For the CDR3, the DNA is TGTGCCAGCAGCCAAGATCTTAGGACAGATAATTCACCCCTCCACTTT.

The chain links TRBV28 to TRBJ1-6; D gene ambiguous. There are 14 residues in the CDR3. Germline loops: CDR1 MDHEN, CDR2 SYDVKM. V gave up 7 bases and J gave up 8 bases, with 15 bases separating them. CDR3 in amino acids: CASTPGQAYSPLHF. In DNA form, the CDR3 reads TGTGCCAGCACCCCGGGTCAGGCTTATTCACCCCTCCACTTT.

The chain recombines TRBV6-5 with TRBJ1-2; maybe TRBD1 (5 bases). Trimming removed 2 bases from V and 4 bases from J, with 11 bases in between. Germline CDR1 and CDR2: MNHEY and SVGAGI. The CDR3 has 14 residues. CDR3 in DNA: TGTGCCAGCAGTTACGTTCGGACAAGCTATGGCTACACCTTC. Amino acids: CASSYVRTSYGYTF.

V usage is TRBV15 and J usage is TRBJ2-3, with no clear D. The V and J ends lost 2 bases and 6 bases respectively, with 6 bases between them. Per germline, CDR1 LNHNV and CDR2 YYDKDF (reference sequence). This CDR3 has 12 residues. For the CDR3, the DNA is TGTGCCACCAGCAGACAAGGGGATACGCAGTATTTT. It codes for CATSRQGDTQYF.

The CDR3, as DNA: TGTGCCAGCGCCCCCGTCCAGGGGAGCAATCAGCCCCAGCATTTT. Residues: CASAPVQGSNQPQHF. The J gene is TRBJ1-5, the V gene TRBV6-5, with D possibly being TRBD1 (6 bases). Trimming removed 8 bases at V and 1 base at J, with 15 bases between. The CDR3 runs 15 residues. CDR1 MNHEY and CDR2 SVGAGI come from the germline V gene.

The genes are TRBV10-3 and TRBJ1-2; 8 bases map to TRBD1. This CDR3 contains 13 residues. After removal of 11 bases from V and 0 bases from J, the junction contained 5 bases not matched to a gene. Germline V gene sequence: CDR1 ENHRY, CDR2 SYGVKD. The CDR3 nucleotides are TGTGCCCATCAGGGGGCATCTAACTATGGCTACACCTTC. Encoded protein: CAHQGASNYGYTF.

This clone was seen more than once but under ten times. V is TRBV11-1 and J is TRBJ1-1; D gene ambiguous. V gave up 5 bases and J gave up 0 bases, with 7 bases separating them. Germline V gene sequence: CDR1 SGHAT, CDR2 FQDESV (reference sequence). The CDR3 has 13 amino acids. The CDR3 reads CASSIGVNTEAFF. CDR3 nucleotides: TGTGCCAGCAGCATTGGAGTGAACACTGAAGCTTTCTTT.

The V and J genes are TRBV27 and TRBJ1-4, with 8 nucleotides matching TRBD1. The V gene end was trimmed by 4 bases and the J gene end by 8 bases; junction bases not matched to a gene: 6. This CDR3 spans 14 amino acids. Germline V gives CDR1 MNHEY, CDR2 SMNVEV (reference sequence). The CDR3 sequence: CASSYTGGMEKLFF. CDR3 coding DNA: TGTGCCAGCAGTTACACAGGGGGGATGGAAAAACTGTTTTTT.

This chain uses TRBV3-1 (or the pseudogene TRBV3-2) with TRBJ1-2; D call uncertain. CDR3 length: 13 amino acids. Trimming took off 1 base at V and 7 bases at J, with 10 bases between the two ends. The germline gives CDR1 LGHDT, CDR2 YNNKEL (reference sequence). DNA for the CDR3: TGTGCCAGCAGCCAAGGGAGGGCAAGTGGCTACACCTTC. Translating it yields CASSQGRASGYTF.

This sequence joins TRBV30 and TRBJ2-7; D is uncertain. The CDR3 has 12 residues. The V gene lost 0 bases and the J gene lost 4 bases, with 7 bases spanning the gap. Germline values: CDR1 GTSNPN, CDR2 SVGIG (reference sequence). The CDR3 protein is CAWSVLGYEQYF. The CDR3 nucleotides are TGTGCCTGGAGTGTACTTGGGTACGAGCAGTACTTC.

This chain's CDR3 is CASSQGGSTEAFF. CDR3 nucleotide sequence: TGCGCCAGCAGCCAAGGGGGGAGCACTGAAGCTTTCTTT. V and J are TRBV4-1 and TRBJ1-1; perhaps TRBD1 as D (5 bases). The germline V gene has CDR1 MGHRA and CDR2 YSYEKL. This CDR3 has 13 amino acids. Trimming pared 1 base from V and 4 bases from J, leaving 7 bases between.

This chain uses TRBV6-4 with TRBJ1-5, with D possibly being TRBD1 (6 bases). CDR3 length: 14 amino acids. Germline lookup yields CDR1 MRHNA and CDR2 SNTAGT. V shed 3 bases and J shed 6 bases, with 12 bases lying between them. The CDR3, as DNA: TGTGCCAGCAGTGAGTCGGGGGGCGTTCAGCCCCAGCATTTT. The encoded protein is CASSESGGVQPQHF.

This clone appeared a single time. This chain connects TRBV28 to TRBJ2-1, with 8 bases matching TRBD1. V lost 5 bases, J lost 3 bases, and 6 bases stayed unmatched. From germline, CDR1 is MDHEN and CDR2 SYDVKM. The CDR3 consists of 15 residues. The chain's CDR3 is CASSRRDRYYNEQFF. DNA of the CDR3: TGTGCCAGCAGTCGCCGGGACAGGTACTACAATGAGCAGTTCTTC. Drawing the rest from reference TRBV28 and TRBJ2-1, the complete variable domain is DVKVTQSSRYLVKRTGEKVFLECVQDMDHENMFWYRQDPGLGLRLIYFSYDVKMKEKGDIPEGYSVSREKKERFSLILESASTNQTSMYLCASSRRDRYYNEQFFGPGTRLTVL.

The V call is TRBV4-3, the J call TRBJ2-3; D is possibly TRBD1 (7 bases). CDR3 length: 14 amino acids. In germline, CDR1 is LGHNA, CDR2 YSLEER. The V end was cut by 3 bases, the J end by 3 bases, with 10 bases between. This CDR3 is CASSQEGATDTQYF. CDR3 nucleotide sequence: TGCGCCAGCAGCCAGGAGGGGGCGACAGATACGCAGTATTTT.

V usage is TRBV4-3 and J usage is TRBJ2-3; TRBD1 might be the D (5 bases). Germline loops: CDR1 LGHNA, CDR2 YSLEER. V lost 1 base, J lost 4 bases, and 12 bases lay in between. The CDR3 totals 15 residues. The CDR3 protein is CASSQGSLQADTQYF. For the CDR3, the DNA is TGCGCCAGCAGCCAAGGTAGCCTACAGGCAGATACGCAGTATTTT.

The CDR3 DNA reads as TGTGCCAGTAGTATATATTGGACGGAGCGTAACTATGGCTACACCTTC. Translating gives CASSIYWTERNYGYTF. The chain links TRBV19 to TRBJ1-2; D uncertain. This CDR3 comprises 16 residues. Deletions cut 2 bases from V and 1 base from J, with 14 bases between. CDR1 is LNHDA, CDR2 SQIVND, per germline (reference sequence).

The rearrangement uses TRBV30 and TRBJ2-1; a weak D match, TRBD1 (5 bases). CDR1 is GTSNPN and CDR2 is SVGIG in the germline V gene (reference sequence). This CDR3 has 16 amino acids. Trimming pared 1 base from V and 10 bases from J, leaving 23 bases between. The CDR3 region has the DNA TGTGCCTGGAGTGGCAAGGGGCCCCTTGAGTATGGGGAGCAGTTCTTC. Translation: CAWSGKGPLEYGEQFF.

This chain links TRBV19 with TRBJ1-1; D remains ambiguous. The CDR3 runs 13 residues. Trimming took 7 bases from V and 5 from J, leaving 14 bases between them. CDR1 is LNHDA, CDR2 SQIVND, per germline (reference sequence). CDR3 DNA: TGTGCCAGTACCCCACGGCCCGGAACTGAAGCTTTCTTT. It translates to CASTPRPGTEAFF.

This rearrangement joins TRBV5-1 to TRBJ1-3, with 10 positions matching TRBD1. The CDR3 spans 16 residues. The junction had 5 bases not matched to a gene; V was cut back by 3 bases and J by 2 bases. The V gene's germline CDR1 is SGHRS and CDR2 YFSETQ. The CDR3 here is CASSSRGTGAGNTIYF. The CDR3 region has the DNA TGCGCCAGCAGCTCACGCGGGACAGGGGCTGGAAACACCATATATTTT.

The CDR3 nucleotides are TGTGCCAGCAGTTTAAGGTCATGGTTAGATACGCAGTATTTT. Translating it yields CASSLRSWLDTQYF. The chain joins TRBV27 to TRBJ2-3; D unresolved. The CDR3 is 14 amino acids. The V gene lost 2 bases and the J gene lost 5 bases, with 11 bases spanning the gap. Germline CDR1 and CDR2: MNHEY and SMNVEV (reference sequence).

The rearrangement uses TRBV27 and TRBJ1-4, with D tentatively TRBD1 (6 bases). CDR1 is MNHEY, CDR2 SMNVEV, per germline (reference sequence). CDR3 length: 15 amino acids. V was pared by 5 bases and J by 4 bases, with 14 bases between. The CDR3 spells CASSLAGAGNEKLFF. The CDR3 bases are TGTGCCAGCAGTCTAGCGGGGGCCGGTAATGAAAAACTGTTTTTT.